The sequence of this T cell receptor beta chain was determined in a study of early T cells in non-severe SARS-CoV-2 infection. V lost 5 bases, J lost 0 bases, and 6 bases stayed unmatched. The CDR3 consists of 16 residues. The germline gives CDR1 SEHNR, CDR2 FQNEAQ (reference sequence). This clonotype was recorded at least ten times. Unique molecular identifiers (one per individual cDNA molecule) were attached. Each CDR3 protein is one row after TCRdb ran MiXCR on the 5' RACE reads. This repertoire shows about 35,000 distinct CDR3 sequences, 6% to 7% found once; its top ten account for approximately 7.2%.

The sequence derives from an adult who was a healthcare worker with PCR-confirmed SARS-CoV-2 infection or an uninfected control (not recorded which). The sequenced material came from whole blood. This chain joins TRBV7-9 and TRBJ1-1; 10 positions agree with TRBD1. The CDR3 loop reads CASSPPGQGMNTEAFF. CDR3 nucleotides: TGTGCCAGCAGCCCCCCGGGACAGGGGATGAACACTGAAGCTTTCTTT.